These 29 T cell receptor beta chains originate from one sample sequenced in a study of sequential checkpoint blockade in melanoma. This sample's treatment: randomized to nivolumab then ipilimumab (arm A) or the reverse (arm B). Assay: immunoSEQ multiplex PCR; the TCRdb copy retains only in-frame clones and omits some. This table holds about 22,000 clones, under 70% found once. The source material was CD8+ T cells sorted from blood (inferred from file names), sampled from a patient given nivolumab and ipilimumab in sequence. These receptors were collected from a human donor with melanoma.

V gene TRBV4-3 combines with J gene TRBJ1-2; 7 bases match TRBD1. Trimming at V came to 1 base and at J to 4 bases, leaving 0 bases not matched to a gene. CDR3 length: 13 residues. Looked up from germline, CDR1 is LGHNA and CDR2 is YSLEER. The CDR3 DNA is TGCGCCAGCAGCCAAGGACAGGGCTATGGCTACACCTTC. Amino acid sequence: CASSQGQGYGYTF.

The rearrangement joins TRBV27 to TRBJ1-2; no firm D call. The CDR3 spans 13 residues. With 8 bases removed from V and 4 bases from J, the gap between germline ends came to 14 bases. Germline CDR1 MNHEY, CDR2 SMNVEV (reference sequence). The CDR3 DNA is TGTGCCAGCCTCCGGGGAGGGAGCTATGGCTACACCTTC. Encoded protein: CASLRGGSYGYTF.

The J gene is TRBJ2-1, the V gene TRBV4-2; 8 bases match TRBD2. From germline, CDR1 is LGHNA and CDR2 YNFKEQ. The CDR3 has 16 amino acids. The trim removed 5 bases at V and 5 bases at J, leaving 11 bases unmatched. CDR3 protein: CASSALAVPDNNEQFF. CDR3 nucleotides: TGTGCCAGCAGCGCACTAGCGGTACCTGATAACAATGAGCAGTTCTTC.

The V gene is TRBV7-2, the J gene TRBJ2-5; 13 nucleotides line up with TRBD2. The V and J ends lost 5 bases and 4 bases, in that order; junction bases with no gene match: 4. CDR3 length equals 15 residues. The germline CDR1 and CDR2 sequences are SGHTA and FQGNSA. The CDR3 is CASSPRTSGRETQYF. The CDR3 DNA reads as TGTGCCAGCAGCCCGCGGACTAGCGGGAGAGAGACCCAGTACTTC.

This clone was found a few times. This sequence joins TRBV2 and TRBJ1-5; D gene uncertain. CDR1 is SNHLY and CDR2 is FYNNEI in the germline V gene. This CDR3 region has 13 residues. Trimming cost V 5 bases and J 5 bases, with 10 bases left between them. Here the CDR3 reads CASSTLSDQPQHF. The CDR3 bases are TGTGCCAGCAGTACCCTATCCGATCAGCCCCAGCATTTT.

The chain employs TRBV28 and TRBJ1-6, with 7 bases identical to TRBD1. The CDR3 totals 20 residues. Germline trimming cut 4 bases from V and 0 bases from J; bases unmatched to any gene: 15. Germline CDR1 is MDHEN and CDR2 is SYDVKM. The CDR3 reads CASSSSTWDSASSYNSPLHF. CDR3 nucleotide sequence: TGTGCCAGCAGTTCGAGTACGTGGGACAGTGCGAGCTCCTATAATTCACCCCTCCACTTT.

The CDR3 region has the DNA TGCGCCAGCAGCCTGGGGACAGGGTATGGGGATGAGCAGTTCTTC. Amino acids: CASSLGTGYGDEQFF. This sequence joins TRBV4-3 and TRBJ2-1; TRBD1 matches at 9 bases. Germline CDR1 reads LGHNA; CDR2 reads YSLEER. This CDR3 is built from 15 residues. With 4 bases clipped from V and 8 bases from J, the junction kept 9 bases outside the gene matches.

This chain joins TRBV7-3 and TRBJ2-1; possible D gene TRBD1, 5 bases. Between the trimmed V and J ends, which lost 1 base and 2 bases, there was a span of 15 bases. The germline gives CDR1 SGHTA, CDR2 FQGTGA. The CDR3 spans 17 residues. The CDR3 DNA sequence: TGTGCCAGCAGCTTAAGTCTCCGGCAGGGCCCCTACAATGAGCAGTTCTTC. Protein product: CASSLSLRQGPYNEQFF.

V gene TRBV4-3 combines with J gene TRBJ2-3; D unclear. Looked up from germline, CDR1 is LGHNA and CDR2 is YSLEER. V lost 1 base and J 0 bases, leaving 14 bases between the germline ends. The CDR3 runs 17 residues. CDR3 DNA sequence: TGCGCCAGCAGCCAAGGTCTTTACACCGAAAGCACAGATACGCAGTATTTT. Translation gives CASSQGLYTESTDTQYF.

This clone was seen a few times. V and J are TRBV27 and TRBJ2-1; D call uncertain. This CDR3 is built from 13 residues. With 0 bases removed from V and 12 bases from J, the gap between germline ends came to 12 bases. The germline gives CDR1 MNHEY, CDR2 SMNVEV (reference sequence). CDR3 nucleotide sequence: TGTGCCAGCAGTTTATCGCCGGCCGGGTGGCAGTTCTTC. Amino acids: CASSLSPAGWQFF.

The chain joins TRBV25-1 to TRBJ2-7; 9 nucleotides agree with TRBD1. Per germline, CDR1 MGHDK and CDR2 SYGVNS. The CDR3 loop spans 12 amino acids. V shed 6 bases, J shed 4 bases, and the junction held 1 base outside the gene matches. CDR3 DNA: TGTGCCAGCAGGACAGGGGGGTACGAGCAGTACTTC. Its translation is CASRTGGYEQYF.

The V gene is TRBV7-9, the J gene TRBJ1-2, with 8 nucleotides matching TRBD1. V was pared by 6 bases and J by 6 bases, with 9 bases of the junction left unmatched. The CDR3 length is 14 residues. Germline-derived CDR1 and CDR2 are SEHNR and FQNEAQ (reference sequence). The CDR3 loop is CASRPPGGADGYTF. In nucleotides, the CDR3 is TGTGCCAGCAGACCACCAGGGGGCGCGGATGGCTACACCTTC.

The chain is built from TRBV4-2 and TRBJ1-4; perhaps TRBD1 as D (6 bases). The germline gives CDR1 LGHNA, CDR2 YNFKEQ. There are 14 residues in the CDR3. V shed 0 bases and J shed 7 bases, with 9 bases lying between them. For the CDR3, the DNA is TGTGCCAGCAGCCAAGATCAGGGGAGTGAAAAACTGTTTTTT. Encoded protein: CASSQDQGSEKLFF.

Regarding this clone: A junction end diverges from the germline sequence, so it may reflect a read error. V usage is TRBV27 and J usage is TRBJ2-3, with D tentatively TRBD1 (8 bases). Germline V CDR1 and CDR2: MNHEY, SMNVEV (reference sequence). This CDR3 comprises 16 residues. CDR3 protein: CASSTGGQEIPDSQYF. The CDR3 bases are TGTGCCAGCAGTACGGGGGGACAGGAGATACCAGATTCGCAGTATTTT.

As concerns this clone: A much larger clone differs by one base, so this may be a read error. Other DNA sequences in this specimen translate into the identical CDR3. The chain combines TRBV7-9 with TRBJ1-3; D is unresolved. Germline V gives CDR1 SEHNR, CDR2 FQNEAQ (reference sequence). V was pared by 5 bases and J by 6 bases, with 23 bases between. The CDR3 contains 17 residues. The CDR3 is CASSQDSLGQLPNTIYF. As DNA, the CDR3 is TGTGCCAGCAGCCAAGATTCTCTTGGGCAGCTACCAAACACCATATATTTT.

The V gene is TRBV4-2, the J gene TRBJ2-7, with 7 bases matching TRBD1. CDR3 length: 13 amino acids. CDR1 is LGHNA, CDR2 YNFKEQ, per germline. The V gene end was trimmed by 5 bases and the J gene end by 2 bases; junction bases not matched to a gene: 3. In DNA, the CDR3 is TGTGCCAGCAGCGTTCAGGGGGCCTACGAGCAGTACTTC. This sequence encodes CASSVQGAYEQYF.

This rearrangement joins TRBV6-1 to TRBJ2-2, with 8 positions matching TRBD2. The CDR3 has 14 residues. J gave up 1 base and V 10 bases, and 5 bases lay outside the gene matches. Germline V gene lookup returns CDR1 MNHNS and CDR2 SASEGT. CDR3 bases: TGTGCCACCCCAAGCGGGGGGAACACCGGGGAGCTGTTTTTT. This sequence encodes CATPSGGNTGELFF.

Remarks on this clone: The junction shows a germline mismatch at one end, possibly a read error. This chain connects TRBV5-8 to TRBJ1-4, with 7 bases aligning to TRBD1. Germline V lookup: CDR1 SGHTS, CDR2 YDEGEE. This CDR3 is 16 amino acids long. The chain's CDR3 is CASSQRQGVIDEKLFF. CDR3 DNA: TGCGCCAGCAGCCAGAGACAGGGAGTGATCGATGAAAAACTGTTTTTT.

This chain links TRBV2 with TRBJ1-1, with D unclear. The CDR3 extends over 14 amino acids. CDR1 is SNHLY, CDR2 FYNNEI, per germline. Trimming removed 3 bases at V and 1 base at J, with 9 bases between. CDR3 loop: CASSETPKNTEAFF. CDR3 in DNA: TGTGCCAGCAGTGAGACACCTAAGAACACTGAAGCTTTCTTT.

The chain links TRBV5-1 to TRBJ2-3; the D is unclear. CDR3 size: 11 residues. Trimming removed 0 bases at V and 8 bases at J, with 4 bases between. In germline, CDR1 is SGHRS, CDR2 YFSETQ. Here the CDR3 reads CASSLAGTQYF. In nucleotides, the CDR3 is TGCGCCAGCAGCTTGGCGGGTACGCAGTATTTT.

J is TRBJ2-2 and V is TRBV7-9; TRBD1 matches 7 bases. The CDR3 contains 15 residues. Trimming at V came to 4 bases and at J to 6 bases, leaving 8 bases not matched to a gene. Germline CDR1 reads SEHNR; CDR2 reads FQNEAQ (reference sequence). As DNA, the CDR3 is TGTGCCAGCAGCTCCGGGTTCCAGGGGGCCGGGGAGCTGTTTTTT. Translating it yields CASSSGFQGAGELFF.

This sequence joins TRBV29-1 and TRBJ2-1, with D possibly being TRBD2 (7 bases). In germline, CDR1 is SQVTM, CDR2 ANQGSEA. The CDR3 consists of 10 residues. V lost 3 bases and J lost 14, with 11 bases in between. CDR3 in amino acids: CSVEEGGEFF. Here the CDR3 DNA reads TGCAGCGTTGAGGAAGGGGGGGAGTTCTTC.

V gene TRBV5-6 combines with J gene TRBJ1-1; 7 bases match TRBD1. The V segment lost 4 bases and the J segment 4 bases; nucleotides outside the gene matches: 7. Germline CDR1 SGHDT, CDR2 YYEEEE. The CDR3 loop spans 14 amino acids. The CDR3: CASSRATGVTEAFF. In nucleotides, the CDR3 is TGTGCCAGCAGCAGAGCTACAGGGGTCACTGAAGCTTTCTTT.

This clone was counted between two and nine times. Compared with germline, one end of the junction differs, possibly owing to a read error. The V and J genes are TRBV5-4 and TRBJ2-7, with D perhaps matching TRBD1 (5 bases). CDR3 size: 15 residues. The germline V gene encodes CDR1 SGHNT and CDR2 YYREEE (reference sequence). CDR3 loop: CASSQDGNRLNEQYF. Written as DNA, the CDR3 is TGCGCCAGCAGCCAAGATGGGAACAGGCTAAACGAGCAGTACTTC.

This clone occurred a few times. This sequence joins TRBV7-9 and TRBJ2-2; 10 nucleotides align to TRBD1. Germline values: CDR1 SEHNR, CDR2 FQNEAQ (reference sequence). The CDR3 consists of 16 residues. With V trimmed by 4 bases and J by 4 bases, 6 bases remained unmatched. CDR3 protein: CASSSRTGGRTGELFF. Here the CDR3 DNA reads TGTGCCAGCAGCTCACGGACAGGGGGACGCACCGGGGAGCTGTTTTTT.

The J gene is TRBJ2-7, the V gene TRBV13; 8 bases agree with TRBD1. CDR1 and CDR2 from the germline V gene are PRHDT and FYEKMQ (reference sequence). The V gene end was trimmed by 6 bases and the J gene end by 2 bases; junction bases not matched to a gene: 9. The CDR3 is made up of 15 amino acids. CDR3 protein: CASREGTGFTYEQYF. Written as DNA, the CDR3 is TGTGCCAGCAGGGAGGGGACAGGCTTTACCTACGAGCAGTACTTC.

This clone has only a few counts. The CDR3 protein is CASSWGLGGSGELFF. The CDR3, as DNA: TGTGCCAGCAGCTGGGGACTAGGAGGGTCCGGGGAGCTGTTTTTT. The J gene is TRBJ2-2, the V gene TRBV7-2, with 8 bases aligning to TRBD2. Unmatched junction bases numbered 7, after V lost 4 bases and J lost 6 bases. Per the germline V gene, CDR1 is SGHTA and CDR2 is FQGNSA. This CDR3 has 15 residues.

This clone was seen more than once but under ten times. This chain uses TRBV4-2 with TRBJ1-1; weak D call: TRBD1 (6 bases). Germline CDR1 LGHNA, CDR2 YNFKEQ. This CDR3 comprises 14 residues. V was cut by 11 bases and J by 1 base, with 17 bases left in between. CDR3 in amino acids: CAAGVSGGNTEAFF. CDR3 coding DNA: TGTGCCGCAGGGGTCTCTGGAGGGAACACTGAAGCTTTCTTT.

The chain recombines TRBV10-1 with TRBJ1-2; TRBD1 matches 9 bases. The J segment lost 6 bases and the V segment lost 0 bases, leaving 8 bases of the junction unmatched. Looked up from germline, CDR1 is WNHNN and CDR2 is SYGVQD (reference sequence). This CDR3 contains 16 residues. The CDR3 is CASSESMGQGLDGYTF. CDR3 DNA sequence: TGCGCCAGCAGTGAGTCGATGGGACAGGGATTAGATGGCTACACCTTC.